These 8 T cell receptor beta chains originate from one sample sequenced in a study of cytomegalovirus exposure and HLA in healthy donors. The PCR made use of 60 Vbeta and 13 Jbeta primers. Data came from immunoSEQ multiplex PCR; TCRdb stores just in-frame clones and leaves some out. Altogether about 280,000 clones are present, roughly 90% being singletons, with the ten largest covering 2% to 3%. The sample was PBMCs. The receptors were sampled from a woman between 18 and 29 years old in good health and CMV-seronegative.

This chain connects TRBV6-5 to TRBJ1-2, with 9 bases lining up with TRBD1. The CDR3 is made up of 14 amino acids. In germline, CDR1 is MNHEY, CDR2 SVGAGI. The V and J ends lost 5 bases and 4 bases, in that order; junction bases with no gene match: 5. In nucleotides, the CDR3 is TGTGCCAGCAGTCCTCGGACAGGGGTCTATGGCTACACCTTC. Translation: CASSPRTGVYGYTF.

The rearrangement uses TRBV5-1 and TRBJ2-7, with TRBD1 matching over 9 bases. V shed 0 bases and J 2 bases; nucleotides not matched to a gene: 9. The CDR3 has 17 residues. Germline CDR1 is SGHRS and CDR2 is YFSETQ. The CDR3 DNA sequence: TGCGCCAGCAGCTTGGCACTACACAGGGGGCCCACCTACGAGCAGTACTTC. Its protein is CASSLALHRGPTYEQYF.

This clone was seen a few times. This CDR3 reads CASSLGSTGTYEQYF. CDR3 coding DNA: TGTGCCAGCAGCCTCGGCTCGACAGGGACCTACGAGCAGTACTTC. The chain links TRBV14 to TRBJ2-7; 7 bases are shared with TRBD1. CDR1 SGHDN and CDR2 FVKESK come from the germline V gene. V lost 4 bases, J lost 2 bases, and 8 bases stayed unmatched. The CDR3 runs 15 residues.

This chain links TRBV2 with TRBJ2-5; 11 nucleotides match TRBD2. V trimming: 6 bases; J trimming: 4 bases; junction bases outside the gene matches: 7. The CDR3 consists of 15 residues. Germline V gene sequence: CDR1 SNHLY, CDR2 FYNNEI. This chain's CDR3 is CASSGSGGARETQYF. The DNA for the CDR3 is TGTGCCAGCAGCGGTAGCGGGGGGGCGAGAGAGACCCAGTACTTC.

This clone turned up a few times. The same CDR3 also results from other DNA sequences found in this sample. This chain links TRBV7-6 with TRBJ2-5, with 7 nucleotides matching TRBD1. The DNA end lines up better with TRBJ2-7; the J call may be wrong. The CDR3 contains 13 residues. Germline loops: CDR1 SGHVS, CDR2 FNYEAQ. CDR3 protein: CASSLQGAYEQYF. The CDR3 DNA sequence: TGTGCCAGCAGCTTACAGGGGGCCTACGAGCAGTACTTC.

The CDR3 region is CASSLRAASGETQYF. CDR3 DNA sequence: TGTGCCAGCAGCCTGCGGGCTGCCAGCGGAGAGACCCAGTACTTC. V is TRBV6-5 and J is TRBJ2-5; D might be TRBD2 (5 bases). The germline V gene encodes CDR1 MNHEY and CDR2 SVGAGI. V lost 6 bases and J lost 4, with 18 bases in between. This CDR3 has 15 amino acids.

CDR3 loop: CASSVGDKYEQYF. CDR3 nucleotide sequence: TGTGCCAGCAGCGTAGGTGACAAATACGAGCAGTACTTC. The chain is built from TRBV9 and TRBJ2-7; D ambiguous. The V end was cut by 0 bases, the J end by 4 bases, with 8 bases between. Germline CDR1 SGDLS, CDR2 YYNGEE. This CDR3 has 13 residues.

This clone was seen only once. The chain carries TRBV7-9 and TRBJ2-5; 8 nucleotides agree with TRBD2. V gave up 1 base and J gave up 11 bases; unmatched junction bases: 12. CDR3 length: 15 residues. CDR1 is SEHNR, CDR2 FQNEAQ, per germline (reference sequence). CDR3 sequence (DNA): TGTGCCAGCAGCTTAGGCGGGGGGCCCTTCGGGGAGCAGTACTTC. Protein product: CASSLGGGPFGEQYF.